These 19 T cell receptor beta chains came from one sample sequenced in a study of shared clonotypes between healthy human individuals. The repertoire was sequenced with immunoSEQ multiplex PCR; TCRdb's copy has only in-frame clones and lacks some. In the table there are about 1 million clones, about 75% of which are singletons. Material for sequencing was memory CD4+ T cells sorted from blood. As to subset: CD45RA-negative fraction. The receptors originated from a man between 18 and 29 years old in good health.

This chain connects TRBV7-2 to TRBJ1-2; possibly TRBD1 for D (5 bases). Germline CDR1 reads SGHTA; CDR2 reads FQGNSA. The CDR3 length is 12 residues. V dropped 4 bases and J dropped 6 bases, with 9 bases sitting between them. The CDR3 loop is CASSYQGNGYTF. CDR3 bases: TGTGCCAGCAGCTACCAGGGTAATGGCTACACCTTC. Combining the CDR3 with reference TRBV7-2 and TRBJ1-2 gives the whole variable domain GAGVSQSPSNKVTEKGKDVELRCDPISGHTALYWYRQSLGQGLEFLIYFQGNSAPDKSGLPSDRFSAERTGGSVSTLTIQRTQQEDSAVYLCASSYQGNGYTFGSGTRLTVV.

The chain uses TRBV18 and TRBJ2-1, with 11 bases matching TRBD2. With 5 bases clipped from V and 7 bases from J, the junction kept 7 bases outside the gene matches. The length of the CDR3 is 15 residues. Per the germline V gene, CDR1 is KGHSH and CDR2 is LQKENI. CDR3 residues: CASSSLAGVGNEQFF. The CDR3 region has the DNA TGTGCCAGCTCATCACTAGCGGGAGTAGGTAATGAGCAGTTCTTC.

The chain combines TRBV7-2 with TRBJ2-1; 11 nucleotides agree with TRBD2. This CDR3 region has 15 residues. Trimming at V came to 5 bases and at J to 5 bases, leaving 5 bases not matched to a gene. The germline V gene has CDR1 SGHTA and CDR2 FQGNSA. CDR3 sequence: CASSRSGREHNEQFF. The CDR3 DNA sequence: TGTGCCAGCAGCCGTAGCGGGAGGGAGCACAATGAGCAGTTCTTC.

The rearrangement joins TRBV28 to TRBJ1-2; D ambiguous. The V end was cut by 6 bases, the J end by 7 bases, with 21 bases between. This CDR3 has 15 amino acids. The V gene's germline CDR1 is MDHEN and CDR2 SYDVKM. Written as DNA, the CDR3 is TGTGCCAGCAGCCTGGCCTCGTCTGCCCAGGCTGGCTACACCTTC. Protein sequence: CASSLASSAQAGYTF.

The chain links TRBV28 to TRBJ2-7, with D possibly matching TRBD1 (6 bases). The V end was cut by 4 bases, the J end by 4 bases, with 14 bases between. This CDR3 contains 14 residues. Looked up from germline, CDR1 is MDHEN and CDR2 is SYDVKM. CDR3: CASSSTGLRYEQYF. The CDR3 nucleotides are TGTGCCAGCAGTTCTACAGGGTTGCGGTACGAGCAGTACTTC.

This clone was detected once. V usage is TRBV2 and J usage is TRBJ1-1; 7 bases align to TRBD1. V lost 7 bases to trimming and J lost 0 bases; unmatched junction nucleotides: 11. Per the germline V gene, CDR1 is SNHLY and CDR2 is FYNNEI. CDR3 size: 16 residues. The CDR3 sequence is CASTKGAIRVNTEAFF. In DNA, the CDR3 is TGTGCCAGCACAAAGGGGGCGATAAGAGTGAACACTGAAGCTTTCTTT.

The chain employs TRBV4-1 and TRBJ1-6; TRBD1 might be the D (5 bases). The germline V and J ends were trimmed by 4 bases and 8 bases, with 24 bases remaining between them. Germline CDR1 and CDR2: MGHRA and YSYEKL. The CDR3 loop spans 18 amino acids. CDR3 nucleotide sequence: TGCGCCAGCAGCCCCCAAAACCCTGGGGCGACCAGCTATTCACCCCTCCACTTT. It specifies CASSPQNPGATSYSPLHF.

The rearrangement uses TRBV30 and TRBJ2-2; D gene uncertain. The CDR3 sequence is 14 residues long. Germline-derived CDR1 and CDR2 are GTSNPN and SVGIG (reference sequence). Trimming removed 3 bases at V and 5 bases at J, with 13 bases between. Written as DNA, the CDR3 is TGTGCCTGGAGGAGGTTCGCGCCGACCGGGGAGCTGTTTTTT. Translating gives CAWRRFAPTGELFF.

This sequence joins TRBV6-1 and TRBJ2-7; 7 bases agree with TRBD2. V trimming: 2 bases; J trimming: 0 bases; junction bases outside the gene matches: 4. The CDR3 is made up of 15 amino acids. Germline CDR1 reads MNHNS; CDR2 reads SASEGT. CDR3 sequence: CASSEPGGSSYEQYF. CDR3 coding DNA: TGTGCCAGCAGTGAACCCGGCGGGAGCTCCTACGAGCAGTACTTC.

This clone was observed a handful of times. The V and J genes are TRBV30 and TRBJ1-5, with D unresolved. The CDR3 sequence is 14 residues long. CDR1 is GTSNPN and CDR2 is SVGIG in the germline V gene (reference sequence). The V end was cut by 3 bases, the J end by 4 bases, with 13 bases between. The CDR3 coding sequence is TGTGCCTGGAGCCCCCAATTCGGGAATCAGCCCCAGCATTTT. As protein: CAWSPQFGNQPQHF.

V gene TRBV7-9 combines with J gene TRBJ2-7; D is undetermined. V shed 5 bases and J shed 2 bases, with 13 bases lying between them. The CDR3 totals 14 residues. Germline CDR1 and CDR2: SEHNR and FQNEAQ (reference sequence). CDR3 in amino acids: CASSPLSRPYEQYF. CDR3 sequence (DNA): TGTGCCAGCAGCCCCTTGAGCCGACCCTACGAGCAGTACTTC.

This clone was found once. Germline and junction disagree at one end, which may indicate a read error. The rearrangement links TRBV10-1 to TRBJ2-7, with 9 positions matching TRBD1. The CDR3 sequence is 16 residues long. In germline, CDR1 is WNHNN, CDR2 SYGVQD (reference sequence). The CDR3 DNA follows: TGCGCCAGCAGTGAGGCCGGGACAGGGAGCTCCCACGAGCAGTACTTC. It is translated as CASSEAGTGSSHEQYF.

V is TRBV9 and J is TRBJ2-3; TRBD2 aligns across 9 bases. This CDR3 has 16 residues. Germline CDR1 and CDR2: SGDLS and YYNGEE. V shed 1 base, J shed 6 bases, and the junction held 9 bases outside the gene matches. The CDR3 nucleotides read TGTGCCAGCAGCGTAAGAGAAAGCGGGAGGATCGATACGCAGTATTTT. This encodes CASSVRESGRIDTQYF.

A remark on this clone: One junction end disagrees with the germline gene, perhaps due to a read error. This sequence joins TRBV18 and TRBJ2-2; TRBD1 matches at 8 bases. Germline V gene lookup returns CDR1 KGHSH and CDR2 LQKENI. The CDR3 sequence is 15 residues long. DNA of the CDR3: TGTGCCAGCTCGCCACAGGGGGTGAACACCGGGGAGCTGTTTTTT. Its translation is CASSPQGVNTGELFF.

The chain carries TRBV5-5 and TRBJ2-7; D uncertain. The CDR3 length is 12 residues. Germline V gene sequence: CDR1 SGHKS, CDR2 YYEKEE (reference sequence). V was pared by 4 bases and J by 3 bases, with 8 bases between. CDR3 in DNA: TGTGCCAGCAGCGCCATGCGCTACGAGCAGTACTTC. Translating it yields CASSAMRYEQYF.

This clone was detected a few times. The chain is built from TRBV5-1 and TRBJ1-3; D may be TRBD1 (6 bases). The V end lost 4 bases, the J end lost 2 bases, and 25 bases lay between the germline ends. CDR3 length: 19 residues. Germline V CDR1 and CDR2: SGHRS, YFSETQ. DNA for the CDR3: TGCGCCAGCAGCCCGGACAGCGCAAAAACAACTAGGGCTGGAAACACCATATATTTT. It encodes CASSPDSAKTTRAGNTIYF.

This clone was observed at least ten times. The V and J genes are TRBV4-2 and TRBJ2-7; D possibly matches TRBD1 or TRBD2 (5 bases each). Germline V gives CDR1 LGHNA, CDR2 YNFKEQ. The V end lost 1 base, the J end lost 2 bases, and 9 bases lay between the germline ends. CDR3 length equals 14 residues. Written as DNA, the CDR3 is TGTGCCAGCAGCCAAGGGGACGGTGCCTACGAGCAGTACTTC. Translating it yields CASSQGDGAYEQYF.

This chain connects TRBV6-4 to TRBJ2-3; tentatively, D is TRBD2 (6 bases). Germline V gives CDR1 MRHNA, CDR2 SNTAGT. V was cut by 5 bases and J by 2 bases, with 14 bases left in between. The CDR3 sequence is 15 residues long. For the CDR3, the DNA is TGTGCCAGCAGTCTGGAAGGGCGGGACACAGATACGCAGTATTTT. It codes for CASSLEGRDTDTQYF.

In its sample, this clone was seen once. This chain connects TRBV9 to TRBJ2-1; 9 bases are shared with TRBD2. The V and J ends lost 0 bases and 8 bases, in that order; junction bases with no gene match: 6. The CDR3 length is 15 residues. CDR1 and CDR2 (germline): SGDLS, YYNGEE. This chain's CDR3 is CASSVGGGRVHEQFF. CDR3 in DNA: TGTGCCAGCAGCGTAGGGGGCGGGAGGGTCCATGAGCAGTTCTTC.